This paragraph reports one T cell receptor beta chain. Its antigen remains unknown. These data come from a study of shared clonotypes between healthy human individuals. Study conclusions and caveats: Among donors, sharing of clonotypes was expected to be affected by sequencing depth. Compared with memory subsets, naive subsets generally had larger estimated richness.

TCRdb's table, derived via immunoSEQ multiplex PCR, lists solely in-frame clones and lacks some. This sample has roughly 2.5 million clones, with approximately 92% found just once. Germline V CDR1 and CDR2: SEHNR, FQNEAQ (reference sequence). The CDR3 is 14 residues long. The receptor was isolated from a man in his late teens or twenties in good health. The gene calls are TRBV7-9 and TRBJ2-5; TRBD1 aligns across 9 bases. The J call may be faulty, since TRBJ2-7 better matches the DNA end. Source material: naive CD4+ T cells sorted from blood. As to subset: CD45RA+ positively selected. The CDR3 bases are TGTGCCAGCAGCCCGCGGGACAGGGCCTACGAGCAGTACTTC. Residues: CASSPRDRAYEQYF.